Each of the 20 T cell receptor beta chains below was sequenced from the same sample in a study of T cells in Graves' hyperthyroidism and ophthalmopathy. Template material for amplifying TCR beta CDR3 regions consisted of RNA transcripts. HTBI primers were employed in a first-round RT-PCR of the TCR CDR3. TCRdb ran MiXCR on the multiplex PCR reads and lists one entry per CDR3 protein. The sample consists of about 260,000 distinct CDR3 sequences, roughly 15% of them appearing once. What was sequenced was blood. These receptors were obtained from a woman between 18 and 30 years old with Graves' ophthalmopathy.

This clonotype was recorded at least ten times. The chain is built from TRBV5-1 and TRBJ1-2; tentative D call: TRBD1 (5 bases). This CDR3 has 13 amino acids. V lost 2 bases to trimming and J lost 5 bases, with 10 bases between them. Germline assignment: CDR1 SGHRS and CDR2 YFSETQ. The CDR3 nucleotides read TGCGCCAGCAGCTTACGGAGACAGTATGGCTACACCTTC. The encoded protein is CASSLRRQYGYTF.

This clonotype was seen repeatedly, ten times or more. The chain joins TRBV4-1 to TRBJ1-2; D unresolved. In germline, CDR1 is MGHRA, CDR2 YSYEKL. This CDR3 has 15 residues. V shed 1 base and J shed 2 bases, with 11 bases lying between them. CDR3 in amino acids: CASSQVWQYNYGYTF. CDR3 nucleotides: TGCGCCAGCAGCCAAGTCTGGCAGTACAACTATGGCTACACCTTC.

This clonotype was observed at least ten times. CDR3: CASSRVGGLGTSTDTQYF. The CDR3 DNA reads TGTGCCAGCAGCCGTGTAGGAGGACTAGGGACTAGCACAGATACGCAGTATTTT. V is TRBV7-8 and J is TRBJ2-3, with 7 nucleotides matching TRBD2. J was trimmed by 0 bases and V by 5 bases; bases with no gene match: 14. Germline CDR1 and CDR2: SGHVS and FQNEAQ. The CDR3 contains 18 residues.

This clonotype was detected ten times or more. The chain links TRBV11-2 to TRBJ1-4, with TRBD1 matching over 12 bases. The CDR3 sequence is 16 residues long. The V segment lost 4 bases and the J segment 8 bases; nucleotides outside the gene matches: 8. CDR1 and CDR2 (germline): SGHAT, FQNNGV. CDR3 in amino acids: CASSSPRDRGLEKLFF. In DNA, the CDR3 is TGTGCCAGCAGCTCGCCCCGGGACAGGGGGCTGGAAAAACTGTTTTTT.

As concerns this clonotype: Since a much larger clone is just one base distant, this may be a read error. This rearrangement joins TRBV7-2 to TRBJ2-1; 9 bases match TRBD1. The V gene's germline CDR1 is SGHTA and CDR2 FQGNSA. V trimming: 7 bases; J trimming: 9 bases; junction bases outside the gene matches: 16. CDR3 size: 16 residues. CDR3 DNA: TGTGCCAGCAACACGCTACCGGGACAGGGAAGGGGTGAGCAGTTCTTC. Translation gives CASNTLPGQGRGEQFF.

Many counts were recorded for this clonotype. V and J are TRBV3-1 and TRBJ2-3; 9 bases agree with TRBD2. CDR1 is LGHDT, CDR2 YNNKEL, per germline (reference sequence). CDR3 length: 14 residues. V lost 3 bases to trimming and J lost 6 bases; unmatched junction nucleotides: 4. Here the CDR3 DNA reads TGTGCCAGCAGCCAGCGGGGGGGTGGGGATACGCAGTATTTT. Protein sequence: CASSQRGGGDTQYF.

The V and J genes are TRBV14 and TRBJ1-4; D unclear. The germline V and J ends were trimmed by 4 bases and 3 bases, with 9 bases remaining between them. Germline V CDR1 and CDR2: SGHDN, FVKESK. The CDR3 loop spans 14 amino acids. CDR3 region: CASSLNQANEKLFF. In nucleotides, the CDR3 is TGTGCCAGCAGCCTAAATCAGGCTAATGAAAAACTGTTTTTT. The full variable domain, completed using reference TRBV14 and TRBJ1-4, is EAGVTQFPSHSVIEKGQTVTLRCDPISGHDNLYWYRRVMGKEIKFLLHFVKESKQDESGMPNNRFLAERTGGTYSTLKVQPAELEDSGVYFCASSLNQANEKLFFGSGTQLSVL.

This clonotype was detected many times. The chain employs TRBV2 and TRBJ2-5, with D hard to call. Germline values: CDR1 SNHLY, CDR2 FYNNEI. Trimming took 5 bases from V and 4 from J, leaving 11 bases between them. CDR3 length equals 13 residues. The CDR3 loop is CASSSGWIETQYF. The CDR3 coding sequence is TGTGCCAGCAGTTCCGGATGGATAGAGACCCAGTACTTC.

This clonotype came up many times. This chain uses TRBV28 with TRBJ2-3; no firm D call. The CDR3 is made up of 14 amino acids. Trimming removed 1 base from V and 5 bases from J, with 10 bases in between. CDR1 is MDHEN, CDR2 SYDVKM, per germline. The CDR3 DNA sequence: TGTGCCAGCAGTTTATTTTTCATGCGAGATACGCAGTATTTT. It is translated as CASSLFFMRDTQYF.

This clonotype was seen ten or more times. The CDR3: CSAHQGDYGYTF. DNA for the CDR3: TGCAGTGCTCACCAGGGGGACTATGGCTACACCTTC. The chain recombines TRBV20-1 with TRBJ1-2; 7 bases are shared with TRBD1. Germline V gene data show CDR1 as DFQATT and CDR2 as SNEGSKA (reference sequence). The trim removed 5 bases at V and 3 bases at J, leaving 3 bases unmatched. CDR3 length: 12 amino acids.

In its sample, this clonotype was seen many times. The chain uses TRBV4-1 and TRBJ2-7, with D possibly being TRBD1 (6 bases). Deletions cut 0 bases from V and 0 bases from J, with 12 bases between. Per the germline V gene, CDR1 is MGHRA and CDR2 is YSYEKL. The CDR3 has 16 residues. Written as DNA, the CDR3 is TGCGCCAGCAGCCAAGACAGGGGACCAAACTCCTACGAGCAGTACTTC. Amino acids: CASSQDRGPNSYEQYF.

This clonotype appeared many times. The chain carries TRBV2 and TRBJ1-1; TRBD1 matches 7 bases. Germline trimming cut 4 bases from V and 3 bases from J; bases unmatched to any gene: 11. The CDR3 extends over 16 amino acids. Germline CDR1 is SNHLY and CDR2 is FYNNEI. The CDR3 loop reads CASSARQGGSYTEAFF. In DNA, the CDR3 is TGTGCCAGCAGTGCGCGACAGGGAGGTTCGTACACTGAAGCTTTCTTT.

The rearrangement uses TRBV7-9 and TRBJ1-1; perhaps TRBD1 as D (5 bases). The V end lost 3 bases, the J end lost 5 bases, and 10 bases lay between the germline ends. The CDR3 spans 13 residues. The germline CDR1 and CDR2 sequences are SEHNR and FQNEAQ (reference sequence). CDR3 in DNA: TGTGCCAGCAGCTTGGGGGAGGTAACTGAAGCTTTCTTT. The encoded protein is CASSLGEVTEAFF.

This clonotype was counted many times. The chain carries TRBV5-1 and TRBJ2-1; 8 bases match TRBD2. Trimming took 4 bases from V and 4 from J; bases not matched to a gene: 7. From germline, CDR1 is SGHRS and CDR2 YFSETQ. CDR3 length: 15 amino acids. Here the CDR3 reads CASSAGTRAYNEQFF. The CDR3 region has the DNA TGCGCCAGCAGCGCCGGGACTAGAGCTTACAATGAGCAGTTCTTC.

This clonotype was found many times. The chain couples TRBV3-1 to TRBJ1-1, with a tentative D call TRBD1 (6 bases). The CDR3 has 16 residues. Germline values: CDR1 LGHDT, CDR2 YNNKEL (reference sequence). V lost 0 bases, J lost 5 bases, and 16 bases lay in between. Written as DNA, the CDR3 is TGTGCCAGCAGCCAAGAGCCGGGGGCGCGGATAACTGAAGCTTTCTTT. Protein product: CASSQEPGARITEAFF.

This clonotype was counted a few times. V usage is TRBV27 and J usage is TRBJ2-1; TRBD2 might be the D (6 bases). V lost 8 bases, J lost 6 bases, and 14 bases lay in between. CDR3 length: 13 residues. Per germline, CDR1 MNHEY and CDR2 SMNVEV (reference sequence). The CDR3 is CASGPREVNEQFF. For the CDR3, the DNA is TGTGCCAGCGGTCCGAGGGAGGTCAATGAGCAGTTCTTC.

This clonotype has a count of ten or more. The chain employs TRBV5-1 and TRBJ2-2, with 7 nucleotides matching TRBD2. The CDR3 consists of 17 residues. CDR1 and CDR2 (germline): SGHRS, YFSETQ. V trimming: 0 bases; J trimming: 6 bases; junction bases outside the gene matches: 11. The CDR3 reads CASSLGAGTTYSGELFF. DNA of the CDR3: TGCGCCAGCAGCTTGGGGGCCGGGACTACCTACTCCGGGGAGCTGTTTTTT.

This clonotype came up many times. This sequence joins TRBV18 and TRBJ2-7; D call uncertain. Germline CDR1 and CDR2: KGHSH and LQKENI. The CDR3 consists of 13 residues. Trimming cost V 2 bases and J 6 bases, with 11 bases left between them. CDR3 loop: CASSPGSGREQYF. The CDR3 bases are TGTGCCAGCTCACCAGGATCCGGGCGCGAGCAGTACTTC.

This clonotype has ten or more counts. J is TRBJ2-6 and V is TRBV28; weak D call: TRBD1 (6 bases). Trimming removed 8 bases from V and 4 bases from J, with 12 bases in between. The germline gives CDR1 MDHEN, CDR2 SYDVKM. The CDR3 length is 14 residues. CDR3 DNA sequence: TGTGCCAGCGCTAGGGGGTTCGGGGCCAACGTCCTGACTTTC. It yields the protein CASARGFGANVLTF.

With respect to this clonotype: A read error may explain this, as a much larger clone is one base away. The CDR3 DNA follows: TGTGCCAGCAGCCCCCCCAGCGGGAGTTATCACGAGCAGTACTTC. Its protein product is CASSPPSGSYHEQYF. The J gene is TRBJ2-7, the V gene TRBV3-1; 8 bases agree with TRBD2. Trimming took 4 bases from V and 5 from J; bases not matched to a gene: 10. The CDR3 has 15 residues. CDR1 is LGHDT and CDR2 is YNNKEL in the germline V gene (reference sequence).